This TCR beta chain came from a study of T cell changes during pregnancy in multiple sclerosis. Germline V lookup: CDR1 KGHSH, CDR2 LQKENI. This CDR3 has 16 residues. V was trimmed by 0 bases and J by 0 bases, leaving 10 bases between them. This clone was observed once. Profiled with immunoSEQ multiplex PCR; TCRdb holds only in-frame clones, not every one. The sample lists about 60,000 clones, roughly 88% seen once, with 6% to 7.5% in the top ten. The TCR sequence derives from a female donor in good health, enrolled as a control in a pregnancy study. The genes are TRBV18 and TRBJ2-3, with a possible D match to TRBD2 (5 bases). Specimen: peripheral blood, collected in the third trimester of pregnancy. The CDR3 DNA reads as TGTGCCAGCTCACCACCGACTCGCGGGAGCACAGATACGCAGTATTTT. This translates into CASSPPTRGSTDTQYF.